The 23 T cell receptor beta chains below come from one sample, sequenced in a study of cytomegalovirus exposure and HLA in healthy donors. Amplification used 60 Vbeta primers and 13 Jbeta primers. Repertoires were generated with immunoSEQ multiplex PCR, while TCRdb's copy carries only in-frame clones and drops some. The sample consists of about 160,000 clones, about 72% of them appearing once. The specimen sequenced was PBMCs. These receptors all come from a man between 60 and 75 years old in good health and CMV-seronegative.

For the CDR3, the DNA is TGTGCCAGCAGCCGTGAGGGTGAGCAGTACTTC. Its protein product is CASSREGEQYF. The V call is TRBV7-9, the J call TRBJ2-7; possibly TRBD2 for D (5 bases). Germline lookup yields CDR1 SEHNR and CDR2 FQNEAQ (reference sequence). V lost 5 bases and J lost 7, with 9 bases in between. This CDR3 contains 11 residues.

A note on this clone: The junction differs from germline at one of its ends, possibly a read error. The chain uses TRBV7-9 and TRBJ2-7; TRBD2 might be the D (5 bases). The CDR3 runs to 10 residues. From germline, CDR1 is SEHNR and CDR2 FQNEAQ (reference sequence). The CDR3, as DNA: TGTTCCAGCGGCACGAACGAGCAGTACTTC. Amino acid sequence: CSSGTNEQYF.

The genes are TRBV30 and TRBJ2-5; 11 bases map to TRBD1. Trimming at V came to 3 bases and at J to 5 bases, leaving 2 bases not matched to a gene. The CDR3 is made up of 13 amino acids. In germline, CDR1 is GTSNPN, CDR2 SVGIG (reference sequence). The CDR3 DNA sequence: TGTGCCTGGAGGGACAGGGGGCGGGAGACCCAGTACTTC. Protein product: CAWRDRGRETQYF.

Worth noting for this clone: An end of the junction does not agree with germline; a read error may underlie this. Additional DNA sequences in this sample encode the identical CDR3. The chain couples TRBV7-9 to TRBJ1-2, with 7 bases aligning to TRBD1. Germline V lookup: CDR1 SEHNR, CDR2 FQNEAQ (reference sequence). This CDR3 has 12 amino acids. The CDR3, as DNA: TGTTCCAGCAGCCGGGACAGCTATGGCTACACCTTC. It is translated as CSSSRDSYGYTF. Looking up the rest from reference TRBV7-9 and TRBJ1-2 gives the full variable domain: DTGVSQNPRHKITKRGQNVTFRCDPISEHNRLYWYRQTLGQGPEFLTYFQNEAQLEKSRLLSDRFSAERPKGSFSTLEIQRTEQGDSAMYLCSSSRDSYGYTFGSGTRLTVV.

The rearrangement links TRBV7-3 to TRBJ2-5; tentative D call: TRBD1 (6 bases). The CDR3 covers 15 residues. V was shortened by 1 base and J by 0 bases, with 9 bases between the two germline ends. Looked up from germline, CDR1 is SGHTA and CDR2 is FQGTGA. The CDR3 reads CASSLMGADQETQYF. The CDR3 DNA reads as TGTGCCAGCAGCTTAATGGGGGCGGACCAAGAGACCCAGTACTTC.

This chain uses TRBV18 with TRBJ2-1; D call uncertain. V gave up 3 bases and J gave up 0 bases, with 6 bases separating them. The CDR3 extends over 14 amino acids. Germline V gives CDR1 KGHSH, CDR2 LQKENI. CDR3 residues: CASSPYGSYNEQFF. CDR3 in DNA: TGTGCCAGCTCACCCTACGGCTCCTACAATGAGCAGTTCTTC.

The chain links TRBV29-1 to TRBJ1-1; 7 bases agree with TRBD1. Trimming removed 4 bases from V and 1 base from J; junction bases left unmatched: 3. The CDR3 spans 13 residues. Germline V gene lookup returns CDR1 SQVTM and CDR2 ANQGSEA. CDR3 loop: CSVAGTANTEAFF. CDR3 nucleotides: TGCAGCGTTGCCGGGACAGCGAACACTGAAGCTTTCTTT.

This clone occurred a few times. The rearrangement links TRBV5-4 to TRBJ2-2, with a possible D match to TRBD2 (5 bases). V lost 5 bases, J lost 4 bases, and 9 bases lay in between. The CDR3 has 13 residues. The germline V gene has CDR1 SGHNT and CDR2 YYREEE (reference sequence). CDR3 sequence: CASRKDFTGELFF. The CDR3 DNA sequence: TGTGCCAGCAGAAAGGACTTCACCGGGGAGCTGTTTTTT.

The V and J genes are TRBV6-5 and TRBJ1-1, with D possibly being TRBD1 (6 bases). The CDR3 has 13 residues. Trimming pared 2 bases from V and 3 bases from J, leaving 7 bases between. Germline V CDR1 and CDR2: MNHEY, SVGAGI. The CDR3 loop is CASSYNRDTEAFF. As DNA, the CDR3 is TGTGCCAGCAGTTACAACAGGGACACTGAAGCTTTCTTT.

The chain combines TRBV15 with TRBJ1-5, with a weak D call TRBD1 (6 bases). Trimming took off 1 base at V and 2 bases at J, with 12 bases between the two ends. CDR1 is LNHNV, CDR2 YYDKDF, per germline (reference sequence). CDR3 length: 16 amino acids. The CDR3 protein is CATSRGSRGGNQPQHF. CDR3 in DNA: TGTGCCACCAGCAGAGGGTCCAGGGGAGGCAATCAGCCCCAGCATTTT.

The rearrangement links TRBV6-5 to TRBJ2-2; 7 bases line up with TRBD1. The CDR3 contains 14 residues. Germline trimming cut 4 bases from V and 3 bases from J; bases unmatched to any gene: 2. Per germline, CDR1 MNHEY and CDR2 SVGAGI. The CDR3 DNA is TGTGCCAGCAGTTCCGGGACAGACACCGGGGAGCTGTTTTTT. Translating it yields CASSSGTDTGELFF.

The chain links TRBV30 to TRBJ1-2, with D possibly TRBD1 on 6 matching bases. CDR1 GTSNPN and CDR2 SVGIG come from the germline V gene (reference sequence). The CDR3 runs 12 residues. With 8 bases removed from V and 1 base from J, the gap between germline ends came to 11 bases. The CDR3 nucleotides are TGTGCCAGCGGGACAATTAACTATGGCTACACCTTC. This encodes CASGTINYGYTF.

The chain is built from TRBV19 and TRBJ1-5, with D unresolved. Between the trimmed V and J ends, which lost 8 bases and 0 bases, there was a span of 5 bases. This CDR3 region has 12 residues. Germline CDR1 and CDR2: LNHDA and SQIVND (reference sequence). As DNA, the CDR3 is TGTGCCAGTGCGGTTAGCAATCAGCCCCAGCATTTT. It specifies CASAVSNQPQHF.

Here the CDR3 DNA reads TGTGCCAGCTTTAGCGGTTCATCCCCGTACAATGAGCAGTTCTTC. This encodes CASFSGSSPYNEQFF. V usage is TRBV18 and J usage is TRBJ2-1; D perhaps matches TRBD2 (6 bases). V lost 7 bases, J lost 4 bases, and 17 bases lay in between. The CDR3 is 15 residues long. Per the germline V gene, CDR1 is KGHSH and CDR2 is LQKENI.

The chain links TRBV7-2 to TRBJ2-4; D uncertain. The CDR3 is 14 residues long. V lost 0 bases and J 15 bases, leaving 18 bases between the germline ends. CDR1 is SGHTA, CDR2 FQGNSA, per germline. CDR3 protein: CASSLASAAPLRYF. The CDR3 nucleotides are TGTGCCAGCAGCTTAGCCTCCGCGGCCCCCTTGCGGTACTTC. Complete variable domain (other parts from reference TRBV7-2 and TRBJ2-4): GAGVSQSPSNKVTEKGKDVELRCDPISGHTALYWYRQSLGQGLEFLIYFQGNSAPDKSGLPSDRFSAERTGGSVSTLTIQRTQQEDSAVYLCASSLASAAPLRYFGAGTRLSVL.

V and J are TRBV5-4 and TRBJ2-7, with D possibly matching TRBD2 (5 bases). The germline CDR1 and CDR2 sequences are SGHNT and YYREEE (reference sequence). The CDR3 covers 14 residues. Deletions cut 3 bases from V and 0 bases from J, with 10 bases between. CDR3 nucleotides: TGTGCCAGCAGCTCGGAGAGGGCCTCCTACGAGCAGTACTTC. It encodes CASSSERASYEQYF.

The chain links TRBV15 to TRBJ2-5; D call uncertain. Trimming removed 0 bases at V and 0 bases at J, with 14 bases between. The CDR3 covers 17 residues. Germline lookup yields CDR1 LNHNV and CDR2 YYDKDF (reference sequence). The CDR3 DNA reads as TGTGCCACCAGCAGAGATCTACCTACCCTGTACCAAGAGACCCAGTACTTC. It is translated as CATSRDLPTLYQETQYF.

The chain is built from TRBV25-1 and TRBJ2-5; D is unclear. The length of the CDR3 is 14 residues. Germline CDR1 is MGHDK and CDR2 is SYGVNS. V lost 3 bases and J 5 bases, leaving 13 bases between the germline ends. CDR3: CASSDNVGQETQYF. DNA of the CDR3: TGTGCCAGCAGTGACAATGTGGGCCAGGAGACCCAGTACTTC.

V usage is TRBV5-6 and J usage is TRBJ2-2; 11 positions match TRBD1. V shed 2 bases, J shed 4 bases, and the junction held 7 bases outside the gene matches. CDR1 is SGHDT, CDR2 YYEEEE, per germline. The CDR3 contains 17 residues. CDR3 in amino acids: CASSFGQGAMGTGELFF. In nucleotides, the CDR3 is TGTGCCAGCAGCTTCGGACAGGGGGCGATGGGCACCGGGGAGCTGTTTTTT.

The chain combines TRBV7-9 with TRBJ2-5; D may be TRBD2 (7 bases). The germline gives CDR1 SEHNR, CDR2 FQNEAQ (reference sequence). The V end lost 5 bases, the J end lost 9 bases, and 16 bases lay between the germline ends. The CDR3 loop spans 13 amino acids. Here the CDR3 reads CASSPPGGEAQYF. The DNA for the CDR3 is TGTGCCAGCAGCCCCCCGGGGGGCGAGGCCCAGTACTTC.

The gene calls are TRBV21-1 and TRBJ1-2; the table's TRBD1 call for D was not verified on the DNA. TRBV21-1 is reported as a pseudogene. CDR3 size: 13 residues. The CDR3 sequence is CASNPGQQYGYTF. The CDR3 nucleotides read TGTGCCAGCAACCCGGGACAACAATATGGCTACACCTTC.

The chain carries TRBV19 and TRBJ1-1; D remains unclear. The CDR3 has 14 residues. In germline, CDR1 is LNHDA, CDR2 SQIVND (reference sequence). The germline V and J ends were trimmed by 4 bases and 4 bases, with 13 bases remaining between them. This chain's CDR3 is CASSNRANFTEAFF. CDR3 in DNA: TGTGCCAGTAGTAACCGAGCGAACTTCACTGAAGCTTTCTTT.

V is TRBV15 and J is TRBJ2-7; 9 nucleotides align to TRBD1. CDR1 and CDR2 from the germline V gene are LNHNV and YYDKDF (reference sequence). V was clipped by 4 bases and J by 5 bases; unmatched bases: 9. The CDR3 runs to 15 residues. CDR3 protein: CATSTPTGGFNEQYF. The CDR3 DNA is TGTGCCACCAGCACCCCGACAGGGGGGTTCAACGAGCAGTACTTC.